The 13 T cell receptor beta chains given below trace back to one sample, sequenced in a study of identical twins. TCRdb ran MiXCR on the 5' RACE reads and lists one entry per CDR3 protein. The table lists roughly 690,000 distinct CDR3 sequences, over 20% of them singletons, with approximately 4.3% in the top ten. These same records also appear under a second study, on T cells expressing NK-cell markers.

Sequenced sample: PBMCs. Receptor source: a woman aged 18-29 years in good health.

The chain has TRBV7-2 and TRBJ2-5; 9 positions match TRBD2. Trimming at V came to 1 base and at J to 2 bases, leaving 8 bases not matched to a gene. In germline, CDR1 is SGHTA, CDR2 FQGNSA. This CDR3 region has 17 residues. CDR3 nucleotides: TGTGCCAGCAGCTTAGGCCGGGGCGGGGGGGATCAAGAGACCCAGTACTTC. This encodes CASSLGRGGGDQETQYF.

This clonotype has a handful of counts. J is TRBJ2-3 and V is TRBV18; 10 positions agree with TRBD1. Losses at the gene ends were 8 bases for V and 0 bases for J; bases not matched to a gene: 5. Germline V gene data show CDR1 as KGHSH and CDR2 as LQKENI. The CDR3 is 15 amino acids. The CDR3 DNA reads TGTGCCAGCAAACCGGGACAGGGGAGCACAGATACGCAGTATTTT. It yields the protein CASKPGQGSTDTQYF.

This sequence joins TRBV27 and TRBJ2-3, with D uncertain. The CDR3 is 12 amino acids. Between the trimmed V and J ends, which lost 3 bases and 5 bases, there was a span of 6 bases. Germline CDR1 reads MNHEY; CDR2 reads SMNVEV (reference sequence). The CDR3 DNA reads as TGTGCCAGCAGTTTTTGGAAAGATACGCAGTATTTT. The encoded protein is CASSFWKDTQYF.

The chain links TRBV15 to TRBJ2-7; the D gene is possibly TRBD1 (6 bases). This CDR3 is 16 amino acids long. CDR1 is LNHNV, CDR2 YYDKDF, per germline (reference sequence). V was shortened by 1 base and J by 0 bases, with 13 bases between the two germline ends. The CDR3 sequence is CATSRVRTDSSYEQYF. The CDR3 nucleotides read TGTGCCACCAGCAGAGTGAGGACGGACAGCTCCTACGAGCAGTACTTC.

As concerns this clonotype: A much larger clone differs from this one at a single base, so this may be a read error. The CDR3 coding sequence is TGCAGCGTTGAGGAGGGAAAGCGCTCCCCCTACAATGAGCAGTTCTTC. Translating it yields CSVEEGKRSPYNEQFF. V usage is TRBV29-1 and J usage is TRBJ2-1, with D perhaps matching TRBD2 (6 bases). The germline CDR1 and CDR2 sequences are SQVTM and ANQGSEA. CDR3 length equals 16 residues. The ends were cut back, 3 bases at V and 2 bases at J, with 17 bases in the middle.

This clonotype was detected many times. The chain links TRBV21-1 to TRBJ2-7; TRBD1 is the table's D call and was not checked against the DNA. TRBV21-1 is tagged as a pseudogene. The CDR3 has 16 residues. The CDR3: CAKTPPLPDRSYEQYF. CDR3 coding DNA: TGTGCCAAAACCCCCCCCTTACCGGACCGAAGCTACGAGCAGTACTTC.

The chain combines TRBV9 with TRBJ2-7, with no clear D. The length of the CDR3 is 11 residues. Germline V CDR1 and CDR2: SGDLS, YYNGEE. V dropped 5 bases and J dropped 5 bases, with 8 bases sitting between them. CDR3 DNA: TGTGCCAGCAGGCCAACCCACGAGCAGTACTTC. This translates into CASRPTHEQYF.

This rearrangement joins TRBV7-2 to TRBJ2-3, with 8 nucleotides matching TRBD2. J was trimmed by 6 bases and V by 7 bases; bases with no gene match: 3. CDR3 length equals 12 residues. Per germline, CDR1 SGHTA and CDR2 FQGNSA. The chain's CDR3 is CASTGGADTQYF. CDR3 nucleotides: TGTGCCAGCACCGGGGGGGCGGATACGCAGTATTTT.

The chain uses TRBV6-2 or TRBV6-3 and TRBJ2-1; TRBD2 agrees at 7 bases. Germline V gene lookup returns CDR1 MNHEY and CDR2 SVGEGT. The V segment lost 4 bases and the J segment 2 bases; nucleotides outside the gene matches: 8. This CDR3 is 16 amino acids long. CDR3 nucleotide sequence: TGTGCCAGCAGTTCACTAGCGCCGAAGGCCTACAATGAGCAGTTCTTC. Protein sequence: CASSSLAPKAYNEQFF.

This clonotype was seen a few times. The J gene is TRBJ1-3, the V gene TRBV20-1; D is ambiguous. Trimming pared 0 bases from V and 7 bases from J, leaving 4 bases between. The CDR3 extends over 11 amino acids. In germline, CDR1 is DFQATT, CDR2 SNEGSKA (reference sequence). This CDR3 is CSARDRNTIYF. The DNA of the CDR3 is TGCAGTGCTAGAGATAGGAACACCATATATTTT.

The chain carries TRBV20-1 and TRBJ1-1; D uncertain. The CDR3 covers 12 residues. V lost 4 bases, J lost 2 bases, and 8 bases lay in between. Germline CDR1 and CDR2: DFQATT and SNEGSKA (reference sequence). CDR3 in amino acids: CSATQVNTEAFF. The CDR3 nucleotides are TGCAGTGCTACCCAGGTCAACACTGAAGCTTTCTTT.

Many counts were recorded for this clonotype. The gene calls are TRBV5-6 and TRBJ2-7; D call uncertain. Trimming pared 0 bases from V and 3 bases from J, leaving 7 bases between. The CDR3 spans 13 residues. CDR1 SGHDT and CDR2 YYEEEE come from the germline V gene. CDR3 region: CASSLVNYYEQYF. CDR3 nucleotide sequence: TGTGCCAGCAGCTTGGTGAACTACTACGAGCAGTACTTC.

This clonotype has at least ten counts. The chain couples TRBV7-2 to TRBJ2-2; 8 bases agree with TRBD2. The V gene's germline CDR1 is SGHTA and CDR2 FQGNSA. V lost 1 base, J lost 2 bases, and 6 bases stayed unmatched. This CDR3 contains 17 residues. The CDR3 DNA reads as TGTGCCAGCAGCTTAGGCGGAGTAGCGGGAAACACCGGGGAGCTGTTTTTT. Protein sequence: CASSLGGVAGNTGELFF.